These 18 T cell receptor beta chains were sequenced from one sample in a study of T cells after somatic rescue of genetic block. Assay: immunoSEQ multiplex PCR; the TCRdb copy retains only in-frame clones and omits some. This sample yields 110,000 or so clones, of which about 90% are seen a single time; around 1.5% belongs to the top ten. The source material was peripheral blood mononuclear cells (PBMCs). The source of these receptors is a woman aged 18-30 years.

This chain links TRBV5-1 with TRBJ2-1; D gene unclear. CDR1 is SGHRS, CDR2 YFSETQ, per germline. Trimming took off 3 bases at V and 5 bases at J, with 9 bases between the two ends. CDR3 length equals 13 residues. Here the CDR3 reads CASSSLFNNEQFF. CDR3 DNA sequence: TGCGCCAGCAGCTCATTATTTAACAATGAGCAGTTCTTC.

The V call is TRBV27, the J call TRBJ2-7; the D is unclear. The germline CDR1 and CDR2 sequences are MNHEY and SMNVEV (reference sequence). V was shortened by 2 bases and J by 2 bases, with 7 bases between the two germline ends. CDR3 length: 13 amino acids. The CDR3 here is CASSLGKTYEQYF. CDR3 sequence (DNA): TGTGCCAGCAGTTTAGGTAAAACCTACGAGCAGTACTTC.

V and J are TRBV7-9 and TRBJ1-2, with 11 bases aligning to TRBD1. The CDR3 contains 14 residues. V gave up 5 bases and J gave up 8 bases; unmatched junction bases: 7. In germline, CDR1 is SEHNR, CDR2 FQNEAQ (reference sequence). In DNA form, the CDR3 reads TGTGCCAGCAGCCACGGGACAGGGGGTCAGGGCTACACCTTC. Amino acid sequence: CASSHGTGGQGYTF.

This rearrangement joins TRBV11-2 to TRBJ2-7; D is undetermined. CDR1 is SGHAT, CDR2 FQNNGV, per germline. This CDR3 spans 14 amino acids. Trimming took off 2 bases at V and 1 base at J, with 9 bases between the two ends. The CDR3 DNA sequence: TGTGCCAGCAGCTTAAGGGTCAGTTCCTACGAGCAGTACTTC. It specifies CASSLRVSSYEQYF.

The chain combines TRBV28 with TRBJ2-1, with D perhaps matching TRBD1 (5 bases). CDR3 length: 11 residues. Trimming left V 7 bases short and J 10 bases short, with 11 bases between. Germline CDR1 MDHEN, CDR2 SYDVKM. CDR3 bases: TGTGCCAGCACCTCCCAGGGCGAGCAGTTCTTC. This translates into CASTSQGEQFF.

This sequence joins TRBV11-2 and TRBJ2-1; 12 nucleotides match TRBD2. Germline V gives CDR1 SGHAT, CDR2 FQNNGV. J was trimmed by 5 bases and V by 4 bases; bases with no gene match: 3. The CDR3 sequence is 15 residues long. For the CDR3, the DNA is TGTGCCAGCAGCTCGACTAGCGGGGGTAACAATGAGCAGTTCTTC. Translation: CASSSTSGGNNEQFF. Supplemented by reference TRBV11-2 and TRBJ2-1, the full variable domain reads EAGVAQSPRYKIIEKRQSVAFWCNPISGHATLYWYQQILGQGPKLLIQFQNNGVVDDSQLPKDRFSAERLKGVDSTLKIQPAKLEDSAVYLCASSSTSGGNNEQFFGPGTRLTVL.

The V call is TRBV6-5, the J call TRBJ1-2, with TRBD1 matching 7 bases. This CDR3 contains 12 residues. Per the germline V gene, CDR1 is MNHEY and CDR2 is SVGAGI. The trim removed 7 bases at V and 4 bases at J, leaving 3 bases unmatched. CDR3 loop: CASTTGAYGYTF. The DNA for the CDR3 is TGTGCCAGCACAACAGGGGCCTATGGCTACACCTTC.

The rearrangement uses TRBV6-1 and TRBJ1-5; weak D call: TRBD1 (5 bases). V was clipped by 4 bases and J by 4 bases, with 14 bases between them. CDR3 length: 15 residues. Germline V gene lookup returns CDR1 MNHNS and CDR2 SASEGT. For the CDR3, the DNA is TGTGCCAGCAGTGGGGACTTTTTGGGGAATCAGCCCCAGCATTTT. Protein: CASSGDFLGNQPQHF.

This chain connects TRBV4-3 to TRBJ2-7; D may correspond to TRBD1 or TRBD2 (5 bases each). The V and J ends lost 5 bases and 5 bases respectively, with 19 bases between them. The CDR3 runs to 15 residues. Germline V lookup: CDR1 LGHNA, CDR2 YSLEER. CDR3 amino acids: CASSTWDAALDEQYF. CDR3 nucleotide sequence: TGCGCCAGCAGCACTTGGGACGCCGCCCTAGACGAGCAGTACTTC.

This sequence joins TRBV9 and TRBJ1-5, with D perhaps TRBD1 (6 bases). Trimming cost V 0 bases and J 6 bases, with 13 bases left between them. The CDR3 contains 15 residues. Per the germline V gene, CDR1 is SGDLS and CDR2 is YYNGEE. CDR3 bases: TGTGCCAGCAGCGTAGAGGACAGTTTTCGTCAGCCCCAGCATTTT. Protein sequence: CASSVEDSFRQPQHF. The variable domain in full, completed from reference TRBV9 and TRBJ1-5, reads DSGVTQTPKHLITATGQRVTLRCSPRSGDLSVYWYQQSLDQGLQFLIQYYNGEERAKGNILERFSAQQFPDLHSELNLSSLELGDSALYFCASSVEDSFRQPQHFGDGTRLSIL.

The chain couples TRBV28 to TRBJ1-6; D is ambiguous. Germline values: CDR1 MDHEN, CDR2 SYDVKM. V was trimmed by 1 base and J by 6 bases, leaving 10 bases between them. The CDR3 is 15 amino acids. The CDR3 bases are TGTGCCAGCAGTTTATTCTGGCAGCTTAATTCACCCCTCCACTTT. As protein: CASSLFWQLNSPLHF. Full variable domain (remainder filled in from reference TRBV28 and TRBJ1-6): DVKVTQSSRYLVKRTGEKVFLECVQDMDHENMFWYRQDPGLGLRLIYFSYDVKMKEKGDIPEGYSVSREKKERFSLILESASTNQTSMYLCASSLFWQLNSPLHFGNGTRLTVT.

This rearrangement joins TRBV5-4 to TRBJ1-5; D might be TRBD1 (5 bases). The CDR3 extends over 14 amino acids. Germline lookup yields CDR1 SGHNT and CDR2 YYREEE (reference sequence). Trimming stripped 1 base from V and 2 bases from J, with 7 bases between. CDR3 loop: CASSLWGGNQPQHF. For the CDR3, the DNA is TGTGCCAGCAGCTTGTGGGGGGGCAATCAGCCCCAGCATTTT.

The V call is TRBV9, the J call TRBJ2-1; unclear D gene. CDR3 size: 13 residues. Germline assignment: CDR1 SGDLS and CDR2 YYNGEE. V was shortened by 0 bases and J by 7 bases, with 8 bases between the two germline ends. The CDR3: CASSVAPHNEQFF. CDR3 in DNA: TGTGCCAGCAGCGTAGCGCCCCATAATGAGCAGTTCTTC.

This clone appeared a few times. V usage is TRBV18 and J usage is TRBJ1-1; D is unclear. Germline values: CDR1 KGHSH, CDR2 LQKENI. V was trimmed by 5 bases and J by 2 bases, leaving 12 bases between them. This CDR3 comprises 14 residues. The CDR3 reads CASSLTGVNTEAFF. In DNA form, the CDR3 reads TGTGCCAGCTCATTAACCGGGGTCAACACTGAAGCTTTCTTT.

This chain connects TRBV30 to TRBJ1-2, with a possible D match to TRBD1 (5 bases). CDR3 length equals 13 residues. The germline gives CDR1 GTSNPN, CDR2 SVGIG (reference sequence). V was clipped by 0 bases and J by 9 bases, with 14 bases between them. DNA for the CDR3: TGTGCCTGGAGTGTATCCAGGGATCGGAGCTACACCTTC. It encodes CAWSVSRDRSYTF.

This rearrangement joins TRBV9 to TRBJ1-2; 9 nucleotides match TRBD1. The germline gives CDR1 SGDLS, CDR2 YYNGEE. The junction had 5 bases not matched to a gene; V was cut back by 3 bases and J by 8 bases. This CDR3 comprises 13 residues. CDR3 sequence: CASSAQGARGYTF. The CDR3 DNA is TGTGCCAGCAGCGCACAGGGGGCGCGGGGCTACACCTTC.

This chain's CDR3 is CASRRLEMADQETQYF. CDR3 DNA sequence: TGCGCCAGCAGGAGGCTGGAGATGGCGGACCAAGAGACCCAGTACTTC. The gene calls are TRBV5-1 and TRBJ2-5, with D hard to call. This CDR3 has 16 amino acids. V lost 5 bases to trimming and J lost 0 bases, with 17 bases between them. In germline, CDR1 is SGHRS, CDR2 YFSETQ.

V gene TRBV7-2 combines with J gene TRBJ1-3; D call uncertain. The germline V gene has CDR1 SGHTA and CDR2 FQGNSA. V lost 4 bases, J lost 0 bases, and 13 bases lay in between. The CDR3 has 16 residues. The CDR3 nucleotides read TGTGCCAGCAGCTCATGGATTTTGAGCTCTGGAAACACCATATATTTT. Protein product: CASSSWILSSGNTIYF.